In this sample, the clone carrying this T cell receptor beta chain turned up a few times. This specimen belongs to a study of regulatory T cells in long-lasting Graves disease. Time point meaning: newly diagnosed GD, antithyroid drugs for less than 3 months. Making the TCR library involved RNA that had been extracted from PBMCs. Xi'an, China, was home to the endocrinology department that provided patients. With iRepertoire HTBI primers and Arm-PCR of CDR3 regions, TCR beta libraries were built. TCRdb reprocessed the multiplex PCR reads via MiXCR and lists one record per CDR3 protein. The sample holds 350,000 to 500,000 distinct CDR3 sequences, 14% seen once. These data also formed part of another study, on T cells in Graves' hyperthyroidism and ophthalmopathy. That paper notes: Together with thyroid ultrasound, orbital computed tomography, serum thyroxine and TRAb, clinical symptoms were used for diagnoses. Most expanded thyroid clonotypes above 0.001 recurred in blood.

The sample in question was peripheral blood mononuclear cells (PBMCs), obtained at new diagnosis, from a patient treated with antithyroid drugs. This sequence originates from a woman aged 45 to 65 with Graves disease.

The CDR3 DNA sequence: TGTGCCAGCAAAAAACAGGGGGCGCACAATTCACCCCTCCACTTT. It specifies CASKKQGAHNSPLHF. V usage is TRBV6-1 and J usage is TRBJ1-6, with TRBD1 matching 9 bases. The CDR3 runs 15 residues. CDR1 and CDR2 (germline): MNHNS, SASEGT. The V segment lost 7 bases and the J segment 7 bases; nucleotides outside the gene matches: 8.